This T cell receptor (beta chain) was observed in a study of a mutant IDH1 vaccine in newly diagnosed glioma (TCRdb year 2021). Regarding the study in general: Patients received eight vaccinations in weeks 1, 3, 5, 7, 11, 15, 19 and 23, corresponding to visits V03 through V10. In the chemotherapy-containing groups, vaccination started alongside temozolomide cycles, whereas in patients who had radiotherapy alone it started 4-6 weeks after radiotherapy. Of the roughly 33 treated patients, 62.5% were male and around 38% were female, and a mean age of approximately 40 years was recorded. Before enrollment, most patients had been given radiochemotherapy with temozolomide as standard therapy, while the rest had received either radiotherapy alone or temozolomide alone. Six visits were used for peripheral blood collection: V03 (baseline), V05, V07, V10, V12 and V13. For exploratory analyses, longitudinal TCRB deep sequencing was carried out in roughly 25 treated patients wherever samples were available. Study-level results and caveats: Pseudoprogression appeared unrelated to alterations in the top peripheral T cell clonotypes detected by TCRB sequencing. Selection of PBMC samples for TCRB deep sequencing was based on availability. Immune responses induced by the vaccine were seen in roughly 92% of patients across multiple MHC alleles. It was noted by the authors that analyses of patient blood samples could not be reproduced owing to sample limitations.

Taken from the germline V gene, the CDR1 and CDR2 loops are KGHSH and LQKENI. Relative to germline, V is 0 bases shorter and J is 4 bases shorter, with 15 bases between their ends. Including the terminal cysteine and phenylalanine, the CDR3 comprises 16 residues. The CDR3 DNA has 48 bases and is translated from base 1. The library was made by the immunoSEQ multiplex PCR assay. Following the manufacturer's protocol, the hsTCRB Kit was used to amplify rearranged TCR beta chain sequences. Sequencing of TCRB libraries was carried out on an Illumina MiSeq. Regarding the original processing steps: The proprietary platform of the kit vendor was used for demultiplexing, trimming and gene mapping. Not all clones reach the TCRdb copy of this immuneACCESS table, which keeps in-frame sequences only. Checked studies attribute under half of the gap to unresolved V genes and leave the rest unexplained. The V and J calls and clone size are taken from that table; D and trimming were inferred from the DNA. Present in this sample are about 64,000 clones, 84% of which were seen just once. 9% to 10% of the sample comes from the top ten.

About this clone: This receptor's antigen is unknown. No much larger clone is present one base from it, and per-base qualities are unavailable.

The time point label on this specimen signifies: week 11, during vaccination. Every vaccine dose consisted of 300 ug of a 20-mer mutant IDH1 peptide in Montanide, administered subcutaneously together with topical imiquimod. Newly diagnosed WHO grade 3 or 4 IDH1-mutant astrocytomas showing loss of nuclear ATRX were present in the donors. The samples were drawn from NOA16, a multicentre, single-arm, open-label phase I trial in Germany that tested a mutant IDH1 peptide vaccine in humans for the first time. The DNeasy Blood and Tissue Kit was used to extract genomic DNA from EDTA blood for TCRB sequencing.

The sequence is built from TRBV18 and TRBJ1-1; confidence is insufficient to name the D gene. The receptor was isolated from a woman aged 45-60 years with glioma. Sequencing was performed on PBMCs, taken from a glioma patient whose treatment included an IDH1 peptide vaccine. The nucleotide sequence reads as follows: TGTGCCAGCTCACCACCAAATCCGTTCTTGGGCACTGAAGCTTTCTTT. This codes for CASSPPNPFLGTEAFF.